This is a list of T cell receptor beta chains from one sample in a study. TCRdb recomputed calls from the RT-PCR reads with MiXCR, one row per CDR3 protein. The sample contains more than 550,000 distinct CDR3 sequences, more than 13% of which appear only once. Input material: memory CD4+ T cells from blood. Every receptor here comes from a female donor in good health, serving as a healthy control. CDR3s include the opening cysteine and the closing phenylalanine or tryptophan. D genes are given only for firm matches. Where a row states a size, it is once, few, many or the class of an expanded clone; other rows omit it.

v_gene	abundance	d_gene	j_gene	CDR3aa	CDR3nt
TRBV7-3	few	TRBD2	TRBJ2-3	CASSFSSGLTDTQYF	TGTGCCAGCAGCTTTTCTAGCGGTCTCACAGATACGCAGTATTTT
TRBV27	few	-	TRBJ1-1	CASRRDPMNTEAFF	TGTGCCAGCCGACGGGACCCCATGAACACTGAAGCTTTCTTT
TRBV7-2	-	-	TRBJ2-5	CASSGRRAETQYF	TGTGCCAGCAGCGGGCGGCGGGCCGAGACCCAGTACTTC
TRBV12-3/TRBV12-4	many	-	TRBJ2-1	CASSLFQARNEQFF	TGTGCCAGCAGTTTATTTCAGGCCCGGAATGAGCAGTTCTTC
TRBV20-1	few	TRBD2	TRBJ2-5	CSAWASQAGLQETQYF	TGCAGTGCCTGGGCCTCTCAAGCGGGACTCCAAGAGACCCAGTACTTC
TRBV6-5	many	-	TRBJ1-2	CASRRGNDGYTF	TGTGCCAGTCGCCGGGGAAACGATGGCTACACCTTC
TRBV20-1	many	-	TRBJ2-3	CSAPITVYTTDTQYF	TGCAGTGCTCCGATTACAGTTTACACCACAGATACGCAGTATTTT
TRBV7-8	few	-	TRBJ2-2	CASSSYRDTGELFF	TGTGCCAGCAGCTCCTACAGAGACACCGGGGAGCTGTTTTTT
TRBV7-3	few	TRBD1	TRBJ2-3	CASTKKGGGTDTQYF	TGTGCCAGCACCAAAAAAGGGGGCGGCACAGATACGCAGTATTTT
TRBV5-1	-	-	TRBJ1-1	CASSTGTRNTEAFF	TGCGCCAGCAGCACCGGGACCCGGAACACTGAAGCTTTCTTT
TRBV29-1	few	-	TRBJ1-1	CSARTAYTAFF	TGCAGCGCCAGAACGGCATATACAGCTTTCTTT
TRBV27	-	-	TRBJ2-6	CASSLWAGSSGANVLTF	TGTGCCAGCAGTTTATGGGCCGGGTCTTCTGGGGCCAACGTCCTGACTTTC
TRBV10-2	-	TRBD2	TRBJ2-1	CASSDGAGGLRNEQFF	TGCGCCAGCAGTGATGGCGCGGGAGGGTTAAGGAATGAGCAGTTCTTC
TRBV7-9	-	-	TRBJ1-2	CASSLGVSGRASYGYTF	TGTGCCAGCAGCTTAGGAGTGTCGGGCAGGGCGTCGTATGGCTACACCTTC
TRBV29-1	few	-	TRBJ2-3	CSVESGITDTQYF	TGCAGCGTTGAAAGCGGTATCACAGATACGCAGTATTTT
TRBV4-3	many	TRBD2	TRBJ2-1	CASSQHIAGGRNEQFF	TGCGCCAGCAGCCAGCACATAGCGGGGGGGCGTAATGAGCAGTTCTTC
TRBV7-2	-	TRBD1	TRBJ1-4	CASSSRTGGNEKLFF	TGTGCCAGCAGCTCCCGGACAGGGGGTAATGAAAAACTGTTTTTT
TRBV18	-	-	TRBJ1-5	CASSLDGAGSNQPQHF	TGTGCCAGCTCACTCGACGGCGCTGGTAGCAATCAGCCCCAGCATTTT
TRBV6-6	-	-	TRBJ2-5	CASSSPGGGTETQYF	TGTGCCAGCAGCTCTCCAGGAGGGGGGACAGAGACCCAGTACTTC
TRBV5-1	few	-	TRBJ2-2	CASSLESPTGELFF	TGCGCCAGCAGCTTGGAGTCACCAACCGGGGAGCTGTTTTTT
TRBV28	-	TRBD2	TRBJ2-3	CASKGLAHDTQYF	TGTGCCAGCAAGGGACTAGCGCATGATACGCAGTATTTT
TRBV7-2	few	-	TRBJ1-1	CASTEQGWATEAFF	TGTGCCAGCACCGAACAGGGATGGGCCACTGAAGCTTTCTTT
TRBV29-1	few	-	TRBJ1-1	CSVEHSLNTEAFF	TGCAGCGTTGAACACAGCCTGAACACTGAAGCTTTCTTT
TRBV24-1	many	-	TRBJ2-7	CATSDPSSYEQYF	TGTGCCACCAGTGACCCCTCTAGCTACGAGCAGTACTTC
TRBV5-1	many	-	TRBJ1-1	CASSLFGGANTEAFF	TGCGCCAGCAGCTTGTTCGGGGGCGCGAACACTGAAGCTTTCTTT
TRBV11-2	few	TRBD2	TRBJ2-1	CASSFSGRATNEQFF	TGTGCCAGCAGCTTTAGCGGGAGGGCCACTAATGAGCAGTTCTTC
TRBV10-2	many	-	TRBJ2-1	CASSVGLGQFF	TGCGCCAGCAGTGTTGGGTTGGGGCAGTTCTTC
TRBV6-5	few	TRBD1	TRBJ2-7	CASSPTGTGPYEQYF	TGTGCCAGCAGTCCAACCGGGACAGGGCCCTACGAGCAGTACTTC
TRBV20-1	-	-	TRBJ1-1	CSARQGAGAFF	TGCAGTGCTAGACAGGGAGCTGGAGCTTTCTTT
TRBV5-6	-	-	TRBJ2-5	CASSQRDIPETQYF	TGTGCCAGCAGCCAACGAGACATCCCGGAGACCCAGTACTTC
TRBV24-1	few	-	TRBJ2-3	CATSDFSGGSASTDTQYF	TGTGCCACCAGTGATTTCTCGGGCGGCAGCGCTAGCACAGATACGCAGTATTTT
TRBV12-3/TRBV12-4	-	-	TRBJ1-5	CASSYEEGGNQPQHF	TGTGCCAGCAGCTACGAAGAGGGTGGCAATCAGCCCCAGCATTTT
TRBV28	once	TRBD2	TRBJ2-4	CASSGAGGGAKNIQYF	TGTGCCAGCAGTGGGGCGGGAGGTGGAGCCAAAAACATTCAGTACTTC
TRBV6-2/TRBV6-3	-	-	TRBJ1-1	CASSTRARPNTEAFF	TGTGCCAGCAGCACACGAGCGCGCCCGAACACTGAAGCTTTCTTT
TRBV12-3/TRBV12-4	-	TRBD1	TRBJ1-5	CASSRTGGPNQPQHF	TGTGCCAGCAGCCGGACAGGGGGCCCAAATCAGCCCCAGCATTTT
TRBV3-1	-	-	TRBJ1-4	CASSQDWQGGEKLFF	TGTGCCAGCAGCCAAGACTGGCAGGGCGGGGAAAAACTGTTTTTT
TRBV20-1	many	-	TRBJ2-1	CSAQGQRGGRSYNEQFF	TGCAGTGCTCAAGGGCAGAGAGGGGGGAGGTCCTACAATGAGCAGTTCTTC
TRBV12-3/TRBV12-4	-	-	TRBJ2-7	CASSRPDGRYEQYF	TGTGCCAGCAGTCGCCCGGACGGGCGCTACGAGCAGTACTTC
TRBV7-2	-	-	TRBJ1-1	CASSSTGTATEAFF	TGTGCCAGCAGCTCTACTGGGACGGCCACTGAAGCTTTCTTT
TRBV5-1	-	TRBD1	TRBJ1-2	CASSAGQGSLGYTF	TGCGCCAGCAGCGCGGGACAGGGCTCGCTGGGCTACACCTTC
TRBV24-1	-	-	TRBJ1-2	CATSETATHGYTF	TGTGCCACCAGTGAGACCGCTACCCATGGCTACACCTTC
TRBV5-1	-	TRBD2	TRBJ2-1	CASSSSGGTLFNEQFF	TGCGCCAGCAGTTCTAGCGGGGGGACCCTTTTCAATGAGCAGTTCTTC
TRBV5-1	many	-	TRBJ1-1	CASSLGASLEAFF	TGCGCCAGCAGCTTGGGAGCTTCCCTTGAAGCTTTCTTT
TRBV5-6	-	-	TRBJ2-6	CASSPTWGSGANVLTF	TGTGCCAGCAGCCCAACTTGGGGCTCTGGGGCCAACGTCCTGACTTTC
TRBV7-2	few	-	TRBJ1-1	CASSLQISGNTEAFF	TGTGCCAGCAGCCTACAGATATCGGGGAACACTGAAGCTTTCTTT
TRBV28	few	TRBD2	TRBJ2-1	CASSSGLALFF	TGTGCCAGCAGTTCGGGACTAGCGCTGTTCTTC
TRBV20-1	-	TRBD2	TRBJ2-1	CSAEGAGGPGNEQFF	TGCAGTGCTGAGGGGGCGGGAGGGCCTGGCAATGAGCAGTTCTTC
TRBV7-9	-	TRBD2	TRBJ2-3	CASSPGLSPTDTQYF	TGTGCCAGCAGCCCGGGACTATCCCCTACAGATACGCAGTATTTT
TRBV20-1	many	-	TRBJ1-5	CSANPGTYAGQPQHF	TGCAGTGCTAACCCCGGGACCTACGCGGGGCAGCCCCAGCATTTT
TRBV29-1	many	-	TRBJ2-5	CSVPGARAAKTQYF	TGCAGCGTTCCGGGAGCCAGGGCCGCGAAGACCCAGTACTTC
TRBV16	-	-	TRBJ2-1	CASSQSGDSEQFF	TGTGCCAGCAGCCAATCAGGGGACTCAGAGCAGTTCTTC
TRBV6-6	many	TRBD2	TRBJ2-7	CASSMASGTYEQYF	TGTGCCAGCAGTATGGCCAGCGGGACCTACGAGCAGTACTTC
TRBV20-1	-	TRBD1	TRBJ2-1	CSADNTGVNEQFF	TGCAGTGCTGACAACACAGGGGTCAATGAGCAGTTCTTC
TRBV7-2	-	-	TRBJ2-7	CASSLPGRPIYEQYF	TGTGCCAGCAGCTTACCGGGCCGCCCGATCTACGAGCAGTACTTC